This T cell receptor (beta chain) stems from a study of blood T cells in healthy people across ages. The germline CDR1 and CDR2 sequences are SGHTA and FQGNSA. The CDR3 loop spans 13 amino acids. Losses at the gene ends were 2 bases for V and 7 bases for J; bases not matched to a gene: 3. A second PCR, run for about 7 to 11 cycles, used a sample-barcoded 5' primer plus a J-beta primer mix. Through a template-switch adaptor with 12 random nucleotides, each cDNA molecule received a tag. TCRdb itself ran the 5' RACE reads through MiXCR, one entry per CDR3 protein. The sample lists around 580,000 distinct CDR3 sequences; 40% to 50% were seen once. A note on this clonotype: The antigen is undetermined.

Study-wide findings and caveats: With age, beta diversity per million T cells declined roughly linearly, significantly by 40. Donors of long life had a larger count of naive CD4+ cells and greater diversity than aged donors.

The receptor was isolated from an elderly man in good health. Sequencing used blood. This sequence joins TRBV7-2 and TRBJ2-3; 7 nucleotides align to TRBD2. The CDR3 bases are TGTGCCAGCAGCTTAAGGGAGGGGAATACGCAGTATTTT. Its protein product is CASSLREGNTQYF.